The next 16 T cell receptor beta chains were all read from a single sample in a study of immune heterogeneity within non-small cell lung tumors. The authors used around 640 ng of bulk tumor genomic DNA per sample as template. Several biopsies were collected from each primary tumor during surgery. They were spaced as far apart as possible within the tumor mass. Undergoing curative surgery were patients whose non-small cell lung cancer was untreated and newly diagnosed. Multiplex PCR (32 V and 13 J primers) was used to amplify the TCR beta CDR3. Via MiXCR, TCRdb re-called the multiplex PCR reads, giving one row per CDR3 protein. Among over 25,000 distinct CDR3 sequences listed, around 28% were seen once. What was sequenced was lung tumor tissue. The receptors derive from a middle-aged man with non-small cell lung cancer.

This clonotype appeared many times. This chain uses TRBV6-1 with TRBJ1-2, with D hard to call. The V and J ends lost 1 base and 8 bases respectively, with 23 bases between them. Germline lookup yields CDR1 MNHNS and CDR2 SASEGT. The CDR3 loop spans 17 amino acids. The CDR3 DNA reads TGTGCCAGCAGTGAAGAGTTGAAGCACAGACAAGCTTACGGCTACACCTTC. Translation gives CASSEELKHRQAYGYTF.

This CDR3 reads CAIRSDKLVDEQFF. CDR3 DNA sequence: TGTGCCATCAGATCGGACAAGCTTGTAGATGAGCAGTTCTTC. J is TRBJ2-1 and V is TRBV10-3, with D possibly matching TRBD1 (5 bases). The germline V gene has CDR1 ENHRY and CDR2 SYGVKD. CDR3 length: 14 residues. V was pared by 6 bases and J by 8 bases, with 17 bases between.

This clonotype came up once. A much larger clone differs by one base, so this may be a read error. This chain uses TRBV19 with TRBJ1-5, with D possibly TRBD1 on 6 matching bases. Germline CDR1 LNHDA, CDR2 SQIVND (reference sequence). V was clipped by 3 bases and J by 2 bases, with 14 bases between them. This CDR3 spans 16 amino acids. The CDR3 region has the DNA TGTGCCAGTAGTATCCCCGTGGCAGGGGGCAATCAGCCCCAGCATTTT. Translated: CASSIPVAGGNQPQHF.

This clonotype was detected a few times. The chain is built from TRBV7-9 and TRBJ2-7; the D is unclear. CDR3 length: 13 amino acids. Deletions cut 8 bases from V and 0 bases from J, with 11 bases between. Germline CDR1 and CDR2: SEHNR and FQNEAQ (reference sequence). The CDR3 is CASAPAPSYEQYF. The DNA of the CDR3 is TGTGCCAGCGCGCCAGCCCCCTCCTACGAGCAGTACTTC.

Ten or more counts support this clonotype. V is TRBV11-2 and J is TRBJ1-2, with a tentative D call TRBD1 (5 bases). The CDR3 totals 14 residues. The germline V gene encodes CDR1 SGHAT and CDR2 FQNNGV. With 0 bases removed from V and 4 bases from J, the gap between germline ends came to 9 bases. As DNA, the CDR3 is TGTGCCAGCAGCTTAGATCTGGGGGGCTATGGCTACACCTTC. Its protein is CASSLDLGGYGYTF.

The table lists this clonotype with a few counts. The chain carries TRBV5-6 and TRBJ2-2; 7 bases line up with TRBD1. The CDR3 is 16 amino acids. V dropped 4 bases and J dropped 4; count of bases not matched to a gene: 10. Germline lookup yields CDR1 SGHDT and CDR2 YYEEEE. CDR3 DNA sequence: TGTGCCAGCAGCCCAAGGGACAGAAGAATCACCGGGGAGCTGTTTTTT. This sequence encodes CASSPRDRRITGELFF. Full variable domain (rest looked up from reference TRBV5-6 and TRBJ2-2): DAGVTQSPTHLIKTRGQQVTLRCSPKSGHDTVSWYQQALGQGPQFIFQYYEEEERQRGNFPDRFSGHQFPNYSSELNVNALLLGDSALYLCASSPRDRRITGELFFGEGSRLTVL.

V usage is TRBV11-2 and J usage is TRBJ2-1; 8 bases are shared with TRBD1. V gave up 1 base and J gave up 12 bases; unmatched junction bases: 11. The germline gives CDR1 SGHAT, CDR2 FQNNGV. The CDR3 totals 15 residues. The CDR3 nucleotides are TGTGCCAGCAGCTTAGGTGTGACAGGGGCGGTTGTGCAGTTCTTC. This codes for CASSLGVTGAVVQFF.

This clonotype came up a few times. Mismatch with germline at one junction end may stem from a read error. The chain employs TRBV5-1 and TRBJ2-2; D remains unclear. In germline, CDR1 is SGHRS, CDR2 YFSETQ. The CDR3 is 14 amino acids. CDR3 loop: CASRLDYNTGELFF. CDR3 bases: TGCGCCAGCAGATTGGATTATAACACCGGGGAGCTGTTTTTT.

This clonotype was found many times. The V gene is TRBV2, the J gene TRBJ2-3, with 11 bases lining up with TRBD2. Germline V gene sequence: CDR1 SNHLY, CDR2 FYNNEI. There are 14 residues in the CDR3. With V trimmed by 9 bases and J by 3 bases, 5 bases remained unmatched. For the CDR3, the DNA is TGTGCCAGTGCCACTAGCGGGAGTACAGATACGCAGTATTTT. This encodes CASATSGSTDTQYF.

V gene TRBV5-1 combines with J gene TRBJ1-1, with D hard to call. The CDR3 covers 15 residues. Trimming removed 2 bases from V and 6 bases from J, with 17 bases in between. Germline-derived CDR1 and CDR2 are SGHRS and YFSETQ. CDR3 residues: CASSFLVGGTAEAFF. CDR3 bases: TGCGCCAGCAGCTTTCTAGTGGGTGGAACAGCTGAAGCTTTCTTT.

The genes are TRBV28 and TRBJ1-5; 8 bases are a match to TRBD1. There are 16 residues in the CDR3. CDR1 MDHEN and CDR2 SYDVKM come from the germline V gene. With V trimmed by 7 bases and J by 3 bases, 11 bases remained unmatched. The CDR3 here is CASIEGGQAFNQPQHF. In DNA, the CDR3 is TGTGCCAGCATTGAAGGGGGACAGGCCTTCAATCAGCCCCAGCATTTT.

By its share, this clonotype is medium-sized. The chain joins TRBV20-1 to TRBJ2-7, with TRBD1 as a possible D gene (5 bases). Germline V CDR1 and CDR2: DFQATT, SNEGSKA (reference sequence). V gave up 6 bases and J gave up 0 bases, with 18 bases separating them. CDR3 size: 15 residues. The CDR3, as DNA: TGCAGTGCGGGCTCCCCCCAGGGTCTCTCCTACGAGCAGTACTTC. This gives the protein CSAGSPQGLSYEQYF.

The rearrangement uses TRBV7-6 and TRBJ1-4, with a weak D call TRBD1 (6 bases). Deletions cut 1 base from V and 6 bases from J, with 15 bases between. The CDR3 totals 16 residues. Germline CDR1 reads SGHVS; CDR2 reads FNYEAQ. CDR3 amino acids: CASSLGGGQGDEKLFF. CDR3 bases: TGTGCCAGCAGCTTAGGGGGGGGGCAGGGCGATGAAAAACTGTTTTTT.

This clonotype was seen at least ten times. The chain links TRBV20-1 to TRBJ2-3, with TRBD1 as a possible D gene (6 bases). Looked up from germline, CDR1 is DFQATT and CDR2 is SNEGSKA (reference sequence). V lost 5 bases, J lost 1 base, and 13 bases lay in between. The CDR3 totals 14 residues. The CDR3 nucleotides read TGCAGTGCTGACAGGAGTGAGGGCACAGATACGCAGTATTTT. Residues: CSADRSEGTDTQYF.

This clonotype appeared many times. The chain couples TRBV27 to TRBJ1-2, with TRBD1 matching over 8 bases. The germline V gene encodes CDR1 MNHEY and CDR2 SMNVEV (reference sequence). The CDR3 runs to 14 residues. V lost 4 bases, J lost 4 bases, and 5 bases stayed unmatched. This CDR3 reads CASSSQQGVYGYTF. In nucleotides, the CDR3 is TGTGCCAGCAGTTCTCAACAGGGGGTCTATGGCTACACCTTC.

This clonotype was observed at least ten times. The chain employs TRBV6-1 and TRBJ1-1; D remains unclear. This CDR3 is built from 13 residues. The germline V gene has CDR1 MNHNS and CDR2 SASEGT. V was pared by 6 bases and J by 4 bases, with 12 bases between. The CDR3 is CASSSGFATEAFF. The CDR3 nucleotides read TGTGCCAGCAGCTCGGGGTTTGCCACTGAAGCTTTCTTT.